This T cell receptor beta chain comes out of a study of shared clonotypes between healthy human individuals. The run depth of the assay was deep. Splitting of each subset's genomic DNA was done evenly across several immunoSEQ plates. Amplification in unsorted PBMC replicate PCRs started from 250 to 300 ng DNA, which equals tens of thousands of T cell genomes. Unsorted PBMC DNA underwent sequencing on ten immunoSEQ deep assay plates. Sequencing was performed with immunoSEQ multiplex PCR; in TCRdb, only in-frame clones are kept and a portion is missing. The sample has around 500,000 clones; approximately 78% are singletons. This clone was seen a handful of times. This receptor was identified in a middle-aged woman in good health. Some clones in this sample may be carry-over from other donors' samples. The sequencing sample was made of PBMCs.

The CDR3: CASSYDADYEQFF. CDR3 bases: TGTGCCAGCAGTTACGACGCAGACTATGAGCAGTTCTTC. The chain links TRBV6-5 to TRBJ2-1; D gene ambiguous. The V gene's germline CDR1 is MNHEY and CDR2 SVGAGI. CDR3 length: 13 residues. Trimming removed 2 bases at V and 8 bases at J, with 10 bases between.